This TCR beta chain was found in a study of cytomegalovirus exposure and HLA in healthy donors. Study-level points and caveats: It was only CMV serostatus that was available as immune exposure information. When a later analysis compared HLA-associated TCR beta chains with equally common others, the HLA-associated chains turned out to be more clonally expanded and to have lower generation probabilities. An assumption of roughly uniform sequencing depth across donors underlay the presence/absence analyses.

Worth noting for this clone: Its antigen is unidentified. Additional DNA sequences in this sample encode the identical CDR3.

In the PCR, 60 Vbeta and 13 Jbeta primers were used. Using immunoSEQ multiplex PCR, the repertoire was profiled, and TCRdb retains in-frame clones only, with some absent. This sample carries 150,000 to 170,000 clones, roughly 72% of them seen once, and the ten largest clones take under 2.5%. This CDR3 is 15 amino acids long. CDR1 is SGHTS, CDR2 YDEGEE, per germline. The V gene lost 8 bases and the J gene lost 7 bases, with 21 bases spanning the gap. The gene calls are TRBV5-8 and TRBJ1-4; tentative D call: TRBD1 (6 bases). Specimen: PBMCs. The TCR originated in a man aged 25-45 years in good health and CMV-seronegative. The CDR3 DNA is TGTGCCAGAGGAAGTACAGGGTTTGCCCGTGAAAAACTGTTTTTT. Its protein product is CARGSTGFAREKLFF.